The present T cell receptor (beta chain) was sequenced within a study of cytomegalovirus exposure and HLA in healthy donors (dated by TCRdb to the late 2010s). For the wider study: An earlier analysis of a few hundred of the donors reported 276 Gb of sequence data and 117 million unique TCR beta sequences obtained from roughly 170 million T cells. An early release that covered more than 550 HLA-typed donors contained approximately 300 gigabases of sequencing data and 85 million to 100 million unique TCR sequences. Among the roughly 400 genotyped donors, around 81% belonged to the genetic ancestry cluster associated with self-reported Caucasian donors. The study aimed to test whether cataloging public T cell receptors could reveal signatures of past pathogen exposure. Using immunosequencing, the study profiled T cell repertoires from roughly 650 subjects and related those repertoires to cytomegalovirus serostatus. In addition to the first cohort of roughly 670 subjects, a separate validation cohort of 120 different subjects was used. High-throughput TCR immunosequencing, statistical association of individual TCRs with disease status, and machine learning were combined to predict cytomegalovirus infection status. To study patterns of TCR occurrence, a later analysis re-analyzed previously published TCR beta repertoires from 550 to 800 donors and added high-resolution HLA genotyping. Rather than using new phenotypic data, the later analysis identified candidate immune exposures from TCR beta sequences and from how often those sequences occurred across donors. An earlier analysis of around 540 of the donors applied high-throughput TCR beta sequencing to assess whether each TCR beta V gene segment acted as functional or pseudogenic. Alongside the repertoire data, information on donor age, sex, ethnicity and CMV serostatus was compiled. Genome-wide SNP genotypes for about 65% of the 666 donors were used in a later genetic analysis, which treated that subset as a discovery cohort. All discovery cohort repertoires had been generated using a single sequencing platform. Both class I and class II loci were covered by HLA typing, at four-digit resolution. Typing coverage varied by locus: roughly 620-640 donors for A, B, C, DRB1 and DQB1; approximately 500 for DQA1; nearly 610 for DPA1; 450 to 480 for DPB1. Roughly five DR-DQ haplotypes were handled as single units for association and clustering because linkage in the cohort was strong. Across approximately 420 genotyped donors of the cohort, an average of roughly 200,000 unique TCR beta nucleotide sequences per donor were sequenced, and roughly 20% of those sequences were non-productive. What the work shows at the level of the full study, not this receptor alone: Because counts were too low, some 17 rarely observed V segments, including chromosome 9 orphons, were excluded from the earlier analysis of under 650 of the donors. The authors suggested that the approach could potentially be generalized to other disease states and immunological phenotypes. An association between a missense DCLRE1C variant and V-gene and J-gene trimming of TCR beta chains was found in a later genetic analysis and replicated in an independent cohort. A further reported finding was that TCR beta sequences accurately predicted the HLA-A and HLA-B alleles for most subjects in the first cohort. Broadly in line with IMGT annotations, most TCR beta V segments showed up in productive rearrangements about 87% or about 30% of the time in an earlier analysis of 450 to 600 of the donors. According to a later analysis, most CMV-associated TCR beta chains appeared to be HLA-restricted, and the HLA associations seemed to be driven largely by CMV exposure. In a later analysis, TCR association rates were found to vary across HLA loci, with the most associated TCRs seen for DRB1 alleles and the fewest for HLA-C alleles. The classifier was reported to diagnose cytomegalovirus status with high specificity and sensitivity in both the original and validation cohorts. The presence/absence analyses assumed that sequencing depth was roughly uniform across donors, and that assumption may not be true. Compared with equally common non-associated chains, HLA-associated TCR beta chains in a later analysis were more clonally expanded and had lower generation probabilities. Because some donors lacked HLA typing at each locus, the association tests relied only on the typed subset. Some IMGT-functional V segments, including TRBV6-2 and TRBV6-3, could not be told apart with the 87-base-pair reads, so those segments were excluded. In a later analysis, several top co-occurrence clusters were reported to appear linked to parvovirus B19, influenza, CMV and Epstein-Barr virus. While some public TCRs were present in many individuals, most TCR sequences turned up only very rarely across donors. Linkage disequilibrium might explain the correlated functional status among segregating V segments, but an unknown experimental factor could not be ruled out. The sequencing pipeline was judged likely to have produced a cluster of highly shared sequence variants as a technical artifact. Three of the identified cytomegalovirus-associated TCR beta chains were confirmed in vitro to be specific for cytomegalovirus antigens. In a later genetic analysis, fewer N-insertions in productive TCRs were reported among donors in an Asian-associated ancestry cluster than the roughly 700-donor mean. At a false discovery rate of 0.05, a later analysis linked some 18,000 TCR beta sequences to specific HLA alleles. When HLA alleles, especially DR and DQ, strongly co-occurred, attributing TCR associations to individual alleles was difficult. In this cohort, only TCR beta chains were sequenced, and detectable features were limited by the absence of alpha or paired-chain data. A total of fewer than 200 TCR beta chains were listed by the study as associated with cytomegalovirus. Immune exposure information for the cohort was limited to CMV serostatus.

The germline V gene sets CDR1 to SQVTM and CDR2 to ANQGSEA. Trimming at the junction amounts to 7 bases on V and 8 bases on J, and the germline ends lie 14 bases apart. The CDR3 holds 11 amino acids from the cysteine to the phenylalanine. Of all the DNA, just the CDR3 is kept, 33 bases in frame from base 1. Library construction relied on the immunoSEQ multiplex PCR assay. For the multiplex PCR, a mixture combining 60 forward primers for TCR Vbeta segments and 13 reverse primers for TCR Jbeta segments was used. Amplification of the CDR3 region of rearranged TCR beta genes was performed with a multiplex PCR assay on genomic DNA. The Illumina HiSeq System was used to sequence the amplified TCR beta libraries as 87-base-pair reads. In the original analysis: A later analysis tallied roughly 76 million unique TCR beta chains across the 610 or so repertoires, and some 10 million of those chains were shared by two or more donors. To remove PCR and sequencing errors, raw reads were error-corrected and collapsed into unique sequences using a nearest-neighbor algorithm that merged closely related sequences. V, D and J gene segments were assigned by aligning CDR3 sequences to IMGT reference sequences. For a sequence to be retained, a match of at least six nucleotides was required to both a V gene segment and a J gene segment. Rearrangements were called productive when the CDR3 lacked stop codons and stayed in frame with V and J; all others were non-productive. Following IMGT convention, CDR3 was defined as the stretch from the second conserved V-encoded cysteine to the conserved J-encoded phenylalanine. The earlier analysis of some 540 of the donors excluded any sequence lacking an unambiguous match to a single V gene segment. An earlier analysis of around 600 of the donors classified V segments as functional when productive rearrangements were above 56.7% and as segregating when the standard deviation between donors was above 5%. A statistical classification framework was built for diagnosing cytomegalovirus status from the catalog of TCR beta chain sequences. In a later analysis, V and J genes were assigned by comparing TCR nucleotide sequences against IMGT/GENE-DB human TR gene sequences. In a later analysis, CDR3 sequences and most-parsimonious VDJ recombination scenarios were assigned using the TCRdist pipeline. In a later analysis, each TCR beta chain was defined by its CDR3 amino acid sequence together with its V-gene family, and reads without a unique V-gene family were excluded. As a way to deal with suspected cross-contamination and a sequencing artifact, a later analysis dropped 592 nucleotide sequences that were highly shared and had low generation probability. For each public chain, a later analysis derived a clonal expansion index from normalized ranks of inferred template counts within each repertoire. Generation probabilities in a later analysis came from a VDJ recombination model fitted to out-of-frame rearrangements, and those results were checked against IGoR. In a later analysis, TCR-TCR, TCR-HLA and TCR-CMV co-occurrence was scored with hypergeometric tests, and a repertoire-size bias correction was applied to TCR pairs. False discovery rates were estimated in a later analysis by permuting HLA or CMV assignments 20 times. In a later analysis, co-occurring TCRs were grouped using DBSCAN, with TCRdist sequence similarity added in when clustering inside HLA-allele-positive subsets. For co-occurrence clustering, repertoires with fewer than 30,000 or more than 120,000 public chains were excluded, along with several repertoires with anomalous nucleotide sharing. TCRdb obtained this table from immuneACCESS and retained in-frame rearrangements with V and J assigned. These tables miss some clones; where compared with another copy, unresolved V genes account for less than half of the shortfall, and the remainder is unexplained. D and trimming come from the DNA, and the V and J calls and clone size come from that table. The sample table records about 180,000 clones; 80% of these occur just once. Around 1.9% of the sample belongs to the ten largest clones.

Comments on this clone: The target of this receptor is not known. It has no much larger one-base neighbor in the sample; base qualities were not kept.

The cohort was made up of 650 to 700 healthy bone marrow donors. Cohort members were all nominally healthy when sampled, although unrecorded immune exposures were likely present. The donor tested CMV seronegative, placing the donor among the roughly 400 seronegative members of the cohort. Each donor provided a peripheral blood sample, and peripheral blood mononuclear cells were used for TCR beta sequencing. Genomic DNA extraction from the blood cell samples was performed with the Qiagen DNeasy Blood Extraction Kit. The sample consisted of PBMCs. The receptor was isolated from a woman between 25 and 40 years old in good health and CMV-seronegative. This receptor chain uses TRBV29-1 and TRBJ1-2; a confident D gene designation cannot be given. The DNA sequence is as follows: TGCAGCGCCCTAAACGGGAACGGCTACACCTTC. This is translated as CSALNGNGYTF. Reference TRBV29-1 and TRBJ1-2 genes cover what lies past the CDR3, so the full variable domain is SAVISQKPSRDICQRGTSLTIQCQVDSQVTMMFWYRQQPGQSLTLIATANQGSEATYESGFVIDKFPISRPNLTFSTLTVSNMSPEDSSIYLCSALNGNGYTFGSGTRLTVV.